This paragraph covers one T cell receptor beta chain sequence. This entry belongs to a study of PD-1 blockade in classical Hodgkin lymphoma. Each patient's relapse followed autologous stem cell transplantation, and brentuximab vedotin exposure varied. CDR3 length equals 13 residues. The germline V gene encodes CDR1 MNHEY and CDR2 SVGAGI. V lost 5 bases, J lost 8 bases, and 13 bases lay in between. Repertoires were generated with immunoSEQ multiplex PCR, while TCRdb's copy carries only in-frame clones and drops some. Among about 14,000 clones listed, 83% were seen once. The sequence was collected from a human donor with classical Hodgkin lymphoma. The chain uses TRBV6-5 and TRBJ2-4; possible D gene TRBD2, 5 bases. This sample comprised peripheral blood mononuclear cells (PBMCs), obtained at baseline. This CDR3 is CASSRGFSDIQYF. CDR3 nucleotides: TGTGCCAGCAGTCGAGGGTTTAGCGACATTCAGTACTTC.